The entry that follows covers one T cell receptor (beta chain) sequence. The data were produced by immunoSEQ multiplex PCR, yet TCRdb's version contains in-frame clones alone and is incomplete. Among roughly 70,000 clones listed, about four fifths were seen once. The cohort excluded patients with autoimmune disease history or systemic immunosuppression. This record comes from a study of OX40 agonist ivuxolimab in advanced cancers. Study context: Patient treatment consisted of intravenous ivuxolimab administration every 2 weeks at 0.01 to 10 mg/kg. Age averaged around 59 years (range roughly 23 to 85), and about 86% were male.

This TCR was sampled from an adult with an advanced solid tumor such as melanoma, head and neck, liver or kidney cancer. The sample consisted of CD4+ or CD8+ T cells sorted from blood, taken in a trial of the OX40 agonist ivuxolimab.

The CDR3: CASSLLGDKAGELFF. The CDR3 DNA reads as TGTGCCAGCAGCTTATTGGGGGATAAGGCCGGGGAGCTGTTTTTT. The rearrangement links TRBV7-3 to TRBJ2-2; D may correspond to TRBD1 or TRBD2 (5 bases each). There are 15 residues in the CDR3. Germline loops: CDR1 SGHTA, CDR2 FQGTGA. Trimming removed 2 bases at V and 6 bases at J, with 13 bases between.